Sequencing of this T cell receptor (beta chain) was carried out in a study of shared clonotypes between healthy human individuals. The donor cohort consisted entirely of Caucasian adults residing in Nashville, Tennessee. This clone has a single count. The antigen remains unidentified. The protocol was immunoSEQ multiplex PCR, while the TCRdb copy is restricted to in-frame clones and leaves out a portion. The sample holds a few million clones, more than 85% seen once. The ends were cut back, 4 bases at V and 6 bases at J, with 9 bases in the middle. Germline V gives CDR1 SGHNT, CDR2 YYREEE (reference sequence). The CDR3 is 12 amino acids. Study-wide points: Clonotype sharing across several donors was observed for approximately 5% of naive CD4 clonotypes. Few donors restricted represented genetic and exposure-history diversity.

Sequencing input: naive CD4+ T cells from PBMCs. The subset here: CD45RA+ positively selected. The clonotype was recovered from a man in his late teens or twenties in good health. Some clones in this sample may be carry-over from other donors' samples. V usage is TRBV5-4 and J usage is TRBJ2-3; D remains unclear. CDR3 in amino acids: CASSARRDTQYF. The CDR3 DNA sequence: TGTGCCAGCAGCGCCCGGCGGGATACGCAGTATTTT.